The rows below give T cell receptor beta chains drawn from one sample of a study of identifying expanded T cells in peripheral blood. The repertoire was sequenced with immunoSEQ multiplex PCR; TCRdb's copy has only in-frame clones and lacks some. Among about 90,000 clones listed, over 75% were seen once. Material: blood. These receptors originate from a person between 18 and 75 years old in good health. CDR3s include the opening cysteine and the closing phenylalanine or tryptophan. The D gene is left open where the match is weak. Only part of the rows carry a size: once, few, many, or a class if the clone is expanded.

j_call v_call d_call clone_size cdr3_nt cdr3_aa
TRBJ1-2 TRBV5-1 NA NA TGCGCCAGCAGCTCCAATAACAGGGATGGCTACACCTTC CASSSNNRDGYTF
TRBJ1-2 TRBV2 TRBD1 NA TGTGCCAGCCGGGACAGCAAAAACTATGGCTACACCTTC CASRDSKNYGYTF
TRBJ2-2 TRBV10-1 NA NA TGCGCCAGCAGTGGGGCAGGCTTTGGAAACACCGGGGAGCTGTTTTTT CASSGAGFGNTGELFF
TRBJ1-6 TRBV5-6 NA NA TGTGCCAGCAGCTTGGGGGGGGGCGCTTCACCCCTCCACTTT CASSLGGGASPLHF
TRBJ2-4 TRBV19 TRBD1 NA TGTGCCAGTAGTATAGGTTACAGGGGGAGGTTGGCCAAAAACATTCAGTACTTC CASSIGYRGRLAKNIQYF
TRBJ1-5 TRBV6-6 NA few TGTGCCAGCAGTTACGCGTCCGGAAATAGCAATCAGCCCCAGCATTTT CASSYASGNSNQPQHF
TRBJ2-2 TRBV4-3 NA NA TGCGCCAGCAGCCAAGAACTGAATGGCATTAACACCGGGGAGCTGTTTTTT CASSQELNGINTGELFF
TRBJ2-1 TRBV29-1 NA NA TGCAGCGTTGACAGGGGCGGGGATGAGCAGTTCTTC CSVDRGGDEQFF
TRBJ1-4 TRBV6-6 NA NA TGTGCCAGCAGTTACGGCCTACAGGGCATTAATGAAAAACTGTTTTTT CASSYGLQGINEKLFF
TRBJ1-3 TRBV9 NA NA TGTGCCAGCAGCGTAATGGCAGATTCTGGAAACACCATATATTTT CASSVMADSGNTIYF
TRBJ2-1 TRBV27 NA NA TGTGCCAGCAGTTTATCGCGAACTTCTTCCAATGAGCAGTTCTTC CASSLSRTSSNEQFF
TRBJ1-2 TRBV7-9 NA NA TGTGCCAGCAGCAAGCGAGGGGGAACCCCTAACTATGGCTACACCTTC CASSKRGGTPNYGYTF
TRBJ2-4 TRBV10-3 NA NA TGTGCCATCAGTGAGTCTACCGTAATGGGATGGGGACTCGAGGCCAAAAACATTCAGTACTTC CAISESTVMGWGLEAKNIQYF
TRBJ1-2 TRBV4-3 TRBD1 NA TGCGCCAGCAGCCAAGATCACCCCCTGGGACAGGCGATACCTCACTATGGCTACACCTTC CASSQDHPLGQAIPHYGYTF
TRBJ2-2 TRBV11-3 TRBD2 NA TGTGCCAGCAGCTTAGAGTCCCCGGGACTAGCGGGATCGGACACCGGGGAGCTGTTTTTT CASSLESPGLAGSDTGELFF
TRBJ1-6 TRBV29-1 TRBD1 NA TGCAGCGTTGGTTACAGGGGTGGATCACCCCTCCACTTT CSVGYRGGSPLHF
TRBJ1-2 TRBV19 NA NA TGTGCCAGTAGTATGTGGAGCCCTAACTATGGCTACACCTTC CASSMWSPNYGYTF
TRBJ1-5 TRBV19 TRBD1 once TGTGCCAGTAGTATAGAAGGGGGCGATCAGCCCCAGCATTTT CASSIEGGDQPQHF
TRBJ2-3 TRBV5-1 TRBD2 NA TGCGCCAGCAGCTTTAGAGAAGCGGGGTGGACTTCTAGCACAGATACGCAGTATTTT CASSFREAGWTSSTDTQYF
TRBJ1-1 TRBV19 NA NA TGTGCCAGTAGTAAGGGGGTGGAGGACACTGAAGCTTTCTTT CASSKGVEDTEAFF
TRBJ1-2 TRBV7-9 TRBD1 NA TGTGCCAGCAGCTCAGCCGGGACAGCTAACTATGGCTACACCTTC CASSSAGTANYGYTF
TRBJ1-2 TRBV6-6 NA NA TGTGCCAGCAGCGAACAGACGAGCTATGGCTACACCTTC CASSEQTSYGYTF
TRBJ2-5 TRBV9 TRBD2 NA TGTGCCAGCAGCCCTAGATTAGCGGGACAACAAGAGACCCAGTACTTC CASSPRLAGQQETQYF
TRBJ1-5 TRBV5-6 NA NA TGTGCCAGCAGCTTCGGTGGGGATCAGCCCCAGCATTTT CASSFGGDQPQHF
TRBJ2-3 TRBV27 NA NA TGTGCCAGCAGGGACGTCTTCAGCACAGATACGCAGTATTTT CASRDVFSTDTQYF
TRBJ2-2 TRBV7-3 NA NA TGTGCCAGCAGCTGGGACTCCAACACCGGGGAGCTGTTTTTT CASSWDSNTGELFF
TRBJ2-1 TRBV5-1 TRBD2 NA TGCGCCAGCACCCGGGGGGATGGGAACTACAATGAGCAGTTCTTC CASTRGDGNYNEQFF
TRBJ2-2 TRBV10-2 NA few TGCGCCAGCAGTGAGATCGGGGCGGCCGGGGAGCTGTTTTTT CASSEIGAAGELFF
TRBJ2-6 TRBV30 NA NA TGTGCCTGGTCTAGGGACAAATTTTCCTCTGGGGCCAACGTCCTGACTTTC CAWSRDKFSSGANVLTF
TRBJ1-2 TRBV6-5 NA NA TGTGCCAGCAGTTACGATCCCCCTTATGGCTACACCTTC CASSYDPPYGYTF
TRBJ1-6 TRBV6-5 NA NA TGTGCCAGCAGTTACCGGCAAAATTCACCCCTCCACTTT CASSYRQNSPLHF
TRBJ1-5 TRBV6-1 NA NA TGTGCCAGCAGTGAATCCTATAGCAATCAGCCCCAGCATTTT CASSESYSNQPQHF
TRBJ2-2 TRBV5-1 NA NA TGCGCCAGCAGATTTGGCACGAACACCGGGGAGCTGTTTTTT CASRFGTNTGELFF
TRBJ2-7 TRBV2 NA NA TGTGCCAGCAGTGTAGGGGAAACTTCCGATGCCTACGAGCAGTACTTC CASSVGETSDAYEQYF
TRBJ2-7 TRBV25-1 NA NA TGTGCCAGCAGTGGGGCGACAGACTCCTACGAGCAGTACTTC CASSGATDSYEQYF
TRBJ2-1 TRBV5-4 NA once TGTGCCAGCAGCTTGGGGACGGGTGAGCAGTTCTTC CASSLGTGEQFF
TRBJ2-7 TRBV5-1 NA NA TGCGCCAGCAGCTTCTCGGGGGCAAGCTACGAGCAGTACTTC CASSFSGASYEQYF
TRBJ1-1 TRBV5-6 NA NA TGTGCCAGCAGCTTGCTTATGTCAGGCGAAGGTCCCACTGAAGCTTTCTTT CASSLLMSGEGPTEAFF
TRBJ1-1 TRBV7-9 NA NA TGTGCCAGCAGCTCCATCGCGGGCAGGGTTACTGAAGCTTTCTTT CASSSIAGRVTEAFF
TRBJ1-6 TRBV5-1 NA few TGCGCCAGCAGCCCGTTAGCTTCCCGGTCACCCCTCCACTTT CASSPLASRSPLHF
TRBJ2-7 TRBV7-8 TRBD1 NA TGTGCCAGCTCGGCCGGGACAGGGGGTACGTACGAGCAGTACTTC CASSAGTGGTYEQYF
TRBJ2-7 TRBV6-1 NA NA TGTGCCAGCAGTGATAATCACTACGAGCAGTACTTC CASSDNHYEQYF
TRBJ2-5 TRBV5-6 TRBD1 once TGTGCCAGCAGCTTGTACAGGGGGCTCCGAGAGACCCAGTACTTC CASSLYRGLRETQYF
TRBJ2-2 TRBV2 TRBD2 once TGTGCCAGCTCCGGGACTAGCGGGAGTACCGGGGAGCTGTTTTTT CASSGTSGSTGELFF
TRBJ2-7 TRBV6-6 NA NA TGTGCCAGCAGGCAGGTGCCAGGCAAAAGCGAGCAGTACTTC CASRQVPGKSEQYF
TRBJ1-6 TRBV6-5 TRBD1 few TGTGCCAGCAGTTACAAGGGGACAGGGGTTCCACCCCTCCACTTT CASSYKGTGVPPLHF
TRBJ2-1 TRBV13 NA NA TGTGCCAGCAGCTTAAGGGGAAATGAGCAGTTCTTC CASSLRGNEQFF
TRBJ2-5 TRBV10-3 NA NA TGTGCCATCAGTGAGGGGTACCAAGAGACCCAGTACTTC CAISEGYQETQYF
TRBJ1-1 TRBV18 NA NA TGTGCCAGCTCACCACAGGTGAACACTGAAGCTTTCTTT CASSPQVNTEAFF
TRBJ2-1 TRBV4-2 TRBD2 NA TGTGCCAGCAGCCAAAGGGCGACTAGCATCGGGAATGAGCAGTTCTTC CASSQRATSIGNEQFF
TRBJ1-2 TRBV27 TRBD1 NA TGTGCCAGCAGTCCATACGACAGGGGAAATAACTATGGCTACACCTTC CASSPYDRGNNYGYTF
TRBJ1-1 TRBV6-6 NA NA TGTGCCAGCAGCAAACGACCGACGGCTGTTGAAGCTTTCTTT CASSKRPTAVEAFF
TRBJ1-1 TRBV7-9 TRBD1 NA TGTGCCAGCAGCTTCGTAGACAGGGGTCTTAATGAAGCTTTCTTT CASSFVDRGLNEAFF